Listed here are 25 T cell receptor beta chains from one sample, sequenced in a study of CD8 T cells in Susac syndrome. Random hexamers served to reverse transcribe about 0.45 to 1 ug RNA. A single record per CDR3 protein comes from TCRdb applying MiXCR to the immunoSEQ multiplex PCR reads. The sample shows approximately 180,000 distinct CDR3 sequences, 95% of them seen only once. Sequenced input: CD4+ T cells from PBMCs. Every receptor here comes from a human donor with multiple sclerosis.

The chain recombines TRBV30 with TRBJ1-2; the D is unclear. The CDR3 length is 12 residues. V lost 1 base to trimming and J lost 4 bases, with 7 bases between them. Germline V lookup: CDR1 GTSNPN, CDR2 SVGIG (reference sequence). CDR3 loop: CAWSAGSYGYTF. CDR3 coding DNA: TGTGCCTGGAGTGCTGGGTCCTATGGCTACACCTTC.

The V call is TRBV28, the J call TRBJ1-2, with D possibly matching TRBD1 (5 bases). The CDR3 has 13 amino acids. V lost 5 bases and J 3 bases, leaving 10 bases between the germline ends. Germline V gene sequence: CDR1 MDHEN, CDR2 SYDVKM. The CDR3 nucleotides read TGTGCCAGCAGTAAAGGGGAGTACTATGGCTACACCTTC. Amino acids: CASSKGEYYGYTF.

The chain links TRBV7-6 to TRBJ2-7; possibly TRBD1 for D (6 bases). The ends were cut back, 5 bases at V and 9 bases at J, with 29 bases in the middle. The CDR3 runs to 17 residues. Germline V lookup: CDR1 SGHVS, CDR2 FNYEAQ. The CDR3 region has the DNA TGTGCCAGCAGCGCCGCATCCTCAGGGGCGGCCCCAACTCGGCAGTACTTC. It codes for CASSAASSGAAPTRQYF.

This sequence joins TRBV30 and TRBJ1-6; D is unresolved. The CDR3 contains 15 residues. Looked up from germline, CDR1 is GTSNPN and CDR2 is SVGIG (reference sequence). The V end lost 4 bases, the J end lost 9 bases, and 19 bases lay between the germline ends. CDR3 in amino acids: CAWTARAPSGSPLHF. CDR3 DNA: TGTGCCTGGACCGCCCGGGCCCCTTCAGGTTCACCCCTCCACTTT.

The CDR3: CASGLVPRTGDMDEQFF. The DNA for the CDR3 is TGTGCTAGTGGTTTGGTACCTAGGACAGGGGATATGGATGAGCAGTTCTTC. The chain links TRBV12-5 to TRBJ2-1, with TRBD1 matching 9 bases. The CDR3 is made up of 17 amino acids. With 0 bases clipped from V and 8 bases from J, the junction kept 11 bases outside the gene matches. Germline CDR1 and CDR2: LGHNT and FRNRAP.

This clonotype has just a few counts. V gene TRBV7-9 combines with J gene TRBJ1-6; no definite D call. Germline V CDR1 and CDR2: SEHNR, FQNEAQ (reference sequence). The CDR3 is made up of 13 amino acids. V lost 1 base and J lost 7, with 5 bases in between. The CDR3 loop is CASSLGLNSPLHF. The CDR3 bases are TGTGCCAGCAGCTTAGGGTTGAATTCACCCCTCCACTTT.

This rearrangement joins TRBV2 to TRBJ2-7; TRBD1 agrees at 7 bases. The CDR3 has 13 residues. With V trimmed by 6 bases and J by 3 bases, 5 bases remained unmatched. From germline, CDR1 is SNHLY and CDR2 FYNNEI. Here the CDR3 DNA reads TGTGCCAGCAGGACGACAGGGCGCTACGAGCAGTACTTC. Translation gives CASRTTGRYEQYF.

The rearrangement joins TRBV20-1 to TRBJ2-5; 7 positions match TRBD2. The V and J ends lost 4 bases and 2 bases, in that order; junction bases with no gene match: 4. Germline V gives CDR1 DFQATT, CDR2 SNEGSKA (reference sequence). CDR3 length: 13 residues. The CDR3 nucleotides read TGCAGTGCTACCCTTAGCGGGCAAGAGACCCAGTACTTC. It codes for CSATLSGQETQYF.

The rearrangement uses TRBV20-1 and TRBJ2-2; maybe TRBD2 (6 bases). The germline V gene encodes CDR1 DFQATT and CDR2 SNEGSKA (reference sequence). Trimming took 1 base from V and 1 from J, leaving 10 bases between them. The CDR3 contains 15 residues. The CDR3 region is CSARGTSLNTGELFF. As DNA, the CDR3 is TGCAGTGCTAGAGGAACTAGCCTGAACACCGGGGAGCTGTTTTTT.

The CDR3, as DNA: TGCAGCGTCGACCAGGGGGGAAACACCATATATTTT. It translates to CSVDQGGNTIYF. The genes are TRBV29-1 and TRBJ1-3; perhaps TRBD1 as D (6 bases). Trimming left V 6 bases short and J 4 bases short, with 10 bases between. The germline V gene encodes CDR1 SQVTM and CDR2 ANQGSEA. The CDR3 is 12 amino acids.

The rearrangement links TRBV7-9 to TRBJ2-1, with 8 bases that match TRBD2. The length of the CDR3 is 12 residues. Germline V gene sequence: CDR1 SEHNR, CDR2 FQNEAQ (reference sequence). Trimming took 5 bases from V and 7 from J; bases not matched to a gene: 1. This CDR3 reads CASSREGNEQFF. The CDR3 DNA reads as TGTGCCAGCAGCCGGGAGGGGAATGAGCAGTTCTTC.

The chain has TRBV12-3 or TRBV12-4 and TRBJ2-3; TRBD2 aligns across 10 bases. Trimming at V came to 3 bases and at J to 4 bases, leaving 7 bases not matched to a gene. The CDR3 length is 16 residues. CDR3 residues: CASSFRSGGAADTQYF. The DNA for the CDR3 is TGTGCCAGCAGTTTTCGGAGCGGGGGGGCCGCAGATACGCAGTATTTT.

This chain connects TRBV9 to TRBJ2-3; 10 positions match TRBD1. This CDR3 has 16 amino acids. Germline lookup yields CDR1 SGDLS and CDR2 YYNGEE. V shed 3 bases, J shed 5 bases, and the junction held 9 bases outside the gene matches. DNA for the CDR3: TGTGCCAGCAGCGCGACCTCCGGGACAGGGGAAGATACGCAGTATTTT. This translates into CASSATSGTGEDTQYF.

The V call is TRBV12-3 or TRBV12-4, the J call TRBJ2-1, with D hard to call. V was trimmed by 6 bases and J by 3 bases, leaving 3 bases between them. There are 11 residues in the CDR3. CDR3 protein: CASRVYNEQFF. Written as DNA, the CDR3 is TGTGCCAGCAGGGTCTACAATGAGCAGTTCTTC.

V and J are TRBV5-6 and TRBJ1-2; TRBD1 aligns across 8 bases. V lost 1 base to trimming and J lost 6 bases; unmatched junction nucleotides: 11. Germline V gene lookup returns CDR1 SGHDT and CDR2 YYEEEE. There are 16 residues in the CDR3. The CDR3 reads CASSLPPGQGAHGYTF. CDR3 in DNA: TGTGCCAGCAGCTTGCCCCCAGGGCAGGGGGCGCATGGCTACACCTTC. The full variable domain, rest sourced from reference TRBV5-6 and TRBJ1-2, is DAGVTQSPTHLIKTRGQQVTLRCSPKSGHDTVSWYQQALGQGPQFIFQYYEEEERQRGNFPDRFSGHQFPNYSSELNVNALLLGDSALYLCASSLPPGQGAHGYTFGSGTRLTVV.

The rearrangement links TRBV5-1 to TRBJ2-7; 10 bases match TRBD2. V shed 3 bases and J 7 bases; nucleotides not matched to a gene: 7. In germline, CDR1 is SGHRS, CDR2 YFSETQ. The CDR3 covers 14 residues. CDR3 in amino acids: CASSSAGGQREQYF. The CDR3 DNA reads TGCGCCAGCAGCTCAGCGGGGGGGCAGAGAGAGCAGTACTTC. Looking up the rest from reference TRBV5-1 and TRBJ2-7 gives the full variable domain: KAGVTQTPRYLIKTRGQQVTLSCSPISGHRSVSWYQQTPGQGLQFLFEYFSETQRNKGNFPGRFSGRQFSNSRSEMNVSTLELGDSALYLCASSSAGGQREQYFGPGTRLTVT.

DNA of the CDR3: TGCAGTGCTAGGAACTTGAGGGCTAACTATGGCTACACCTTC. Amino acids: CSARNLRANYGYTF. The V call is TRBV20-1, the J call TRBJ1-2, with D unresolved. V was clipped by 3 bases and J by 0 bases, with 11 bases between them. Germline V lookup: CDR1 DFQATT, CDR2 SNEGSKA (reference sequence). This CDR3 spans 14 amino acids.

V usage is TRBV29-1 and J usage is TRBJ2-3; either TRBD1 or TRBD2 may supply D (5 bases each). Germline V gene sequence: CDR1 SQVTM, CDR2 ANQGSEA. Between the trimmed V and J ends, which lost 3 bases and 8 bases, there was a span of 15 bases. The CDR3 consists of 13 residues. DNA of the CDR3: TGCAGCGTTGAGGGGGTTATTGGGCCTACGCAGTATTTT. Its translation: CSVEGVIGPTQYF.

V and J are TRBV25-1 and TRBJ2-3; tentatively, D is TRBD1 or TRBD2 (6 bases each). With 7 bases removed from V and 2 bases from J, the gap between germline ends came to 10 bases. Germline CDR1 MGHDK, CDR2 SYGVNS. The CDR3 sequence is 13 residues long. The CDR3 sequence: CASNGGNTDTQYF. The CDR3, as DNA: TGTGCCAGCAACGGGGGCAACACAGATACGCAGTATTTT.

This chain connects TRBV20-1 to TRBJ1-5; D unresolved. Germline assignment: CDR1 DFQATT and CDR2 SNEGSKA (reference sequence). V lost 3 bases and J lost 9, with 12 bases in between. The CDR3 consists of 12 residues. CDR3 region: CSASPRLGPQHF. The CDR3 DNA reads as TGCAGTGCTAGTCCCAGGCTGGGGCCCCAGCATTTT.

The rearrangement links TRBV24-1 to TRBJ2-5; D possibly matches TRBD1 or TRBD2 (5 bases each). The CDR3 sequence is 14 residues long. Germline-derived CDR1 and CDR2 are KGHDR and SFDVKD. Deletions cut 3 bases from V and 2 bases from J, with 9 bases between. CDR3 bases: TGTGCCACCAGTGATCATGGGGGACAAGAGACCCAGTACTTC. Amino acids: CATSDHGGQETQYF.

V usage is TRBV20-1 and J usage is TRBJ2-1; TRBD2 aligns across 7 bases. The length of the CDR3 is 19 residues. V dropped 2 bases and J dropped 1; count of bases not matched to a gene: 17. CDR1 and CDR2 from the germline V gene are DFQATT and SNEGSKA (reference sequence). The CDR3 DNA follows: TGCAGTGCTAGACCCCCGCCCGCGTGGGGGGGAAATTCCTACAATGAGCAGTTCTTC. Its protein is CSARPPPAWGGNSYNEQFF.

The chain carries TRBV3-1 and TRBJ2-7, with a possible D match to TRBD2 (6 bases). The V and J ends lost 1 base and 5 bases respectively, with 12 bases between them. CDR1 is LGHDT, CDR2 YNNKEL, per germline (reference sequence). CDR3 length: 14 amino acids. The CDR3 region is CASSQVGREDEQYF. CDR3 in DNA: TGTGCCAGCAGCCAAGTGGGCAGGGAGGACGAGCAGTACTTC.

The chain is built from TRBV7-9 and TRBJ2-1; D may be TRBD2 (5 bases). This CDR3 is built from 16 residues. Germline values: CDR1 SEHNR, CDR2 FQNEAQ (reference sequence). The CDR3 DNA is TGTGCTCAGCCCCGGGTGGAAGCGGAGCACTACAATGAGCAGTTCTTC. This encodes CAQPRVEAEHYNEQFF. Variable domain in full (rest from reference TRBV7-9 and TRBJ2-1): DTGVSQNPRHKITKRGQNVTFRCDPISEHNRLYWYRQTLGQGPEFLTYFQNEAQLEKSRLLSDRFSAERPKGSFSTLEIQRTEQGDSAMYLCAQPRVEAEHYNEQFFGPGTRLTVL.

V and J are TRBV29-1 and TRBJ1-1, with D unresolved. Germline lookup yields CDR1 SQVTM and CDR2 ANQGSEA. The CDR3 is made up of 16 amino acids. V dropped 5 bases and J dropped 1 base, with 20 bases sitting between them. Here the CDR3 reads CSVQPLTPGGNTEAFF. The CDR3 DNA sequence: TGCAGCGTTCAACCGCTAACCCCAGGAGGGAACACTGAAGCTTTCTTT.